This T cell receptor beta chain was documented in a study of beta chain features in type 1 diabetes. Notes on this clone: Its antigen remains unidentified.

Study results and limitations: There were fewer insertions and more deletions at the VDJ junctions of type 1 diabetes patients.

The authors reverse transcribed all of the isolated RNA, so sequencing captured expressed TCRB transcripts. Data came from immunoSEQ multiplex PCR; TCRdb stores just in-frame clones and leaves some out. The sample lists about 360,000 clones; approximately 12% were seen once. The ends were cut back, 5 bases at V and 1 base at J, with 13 bases in the middle. Per germline, CDR1 SEHNR and CDR2 FQNEAQ (reference sequence). The CDR3 has 15 amino acids. Sequenced material: naive CD4+ T cells from blood. V and J are TRBV7-9 and TRBJ2-3; D is possibly TRBD2 (5 bases). The clonotype comes from a man between 18 and 29 years old in good health. Here the CDR3 reads CASSRRQAGTDTQYF. The CDR3 DNA is TGTGCCAGCAGCCGTCGACAAGCGGGCACAGATACGCAGTATTTT. The whole variable domain, filled in from reference TRBV7-9 and TRBJ2-3, reads DTGVSQNPRHKITKRGQNVTFRCDPISEHNRLYWYRQTLGQGPEFLTYFQNEAQLEKSRLLSDRFSAERPKGSFSTLEIQRTEQGDSAMYLCASSRRQAGTDTQYFGPGTRLTVL.